Shown below are 3 T cell receptor beta chains from a single sample sequenced in a study of technical replicates of blood from a few donors. Libraries were prepared by immunoSEQ multiplex PCR; TCRdb keeps only in-frame clonotypes and omits some of them. The data contain approximately 88,000 clones, 90% to 98% of them seen just once; the ten biggest clones take up about 0.3%. The source material was T cells isolated from PBMCs. The receptors stem from a human donor in good health.

The CDR3 loop is CAWSVKGLGGETQYF. In DNA, the CDR3 is TGTGCCTGGAGTGTAAAGGGACTAGGAGGGGAGACCCAGTACTTC. V gene TRBV30 combines with J gene TRBJ2-5; 8 nucleotides align to TRBD2. Unmatched junction bases numbered 8, after V lost 0 bases and J lost 5 bases. This CDR3 comprises 15 residues. Germline V gene data show CDR1 as GTSNPN and CDR2 as SVGIG (reference sequence).

Concerning this clone: Germline and junction disagree at one end, which may indicate a read error. The J gene is TRBJ2-2, the V gene TRBV7-7, with D perhaps matching TRBD1 (5 bases). This CDR3 comprises 16 residues. Germline V gives CDR1 SSHAT, CDR2 FNYEAQ (reference sequence). CDR3 in amino acids: CASSQTVGTNTGELFF. For the CDR3, the DNA is TGTGCTAGCAGCCAGACAGTTGGGACGAACACCGGGGAGCTGTTTTTT.

The chain recombines TRBV7-3 with TRBJ2-1; D remains unclear. In germline, CDR1 is SGHTA, CDR2 FQGTGA. The CDR3 totals 13 residues. Trimming removed 2 bases at V and 9 bases at J, with 11 bases between. CDR3 sequence reads: CASSLHAMREQFF. The CDR3 DNA is TGTGCCAGCAGCTTACACGCTATGCGTGAGCAGTTCTTC.